The clone carrying this T cell receptor (beta chain) has at least ten counts. The data belong to a study of T cells in Graves' hyperthyroidism and ophthalmopathy. CDR1 and CDR2 (germline): SGDLS, YYNGEE. Trimming took 3 bases from V and 2 from J, leaving 17 bases between them. The CDR3 consists of 16 residues. Clinicians diagnosed patients from clinical symptoms, serum thyroxine and TRAb, thyroid ultrasound and orbital computed tomography. Using RNA transcripts as the source, TCR beta CDR3 regions were amplified. The TCR CDR3 first-round RT-PCR relied on the HTBI primer set. Using its own MiXCR run on the multiplex PCR reads, TCRdb lists one record per CDR3 protein. The sample has 460,000 or so distinct CDR3 sequences; under 15% are singletons.

Sequences were obtained from blood. The V gene is TRBV9, the J gene TRBJ2-5; D possibly corresponds to TRBD1 (6 bases). This receptor was taken from a young woman with Graves' hyperthyroidism. This CDR3 reads CASSATGNRAQETQYF. Here the CDR3 DNA reads TGTGCCAGCAGCGCGACCGGGAACAGGGCACAAGAGACCCAGTACTTC.